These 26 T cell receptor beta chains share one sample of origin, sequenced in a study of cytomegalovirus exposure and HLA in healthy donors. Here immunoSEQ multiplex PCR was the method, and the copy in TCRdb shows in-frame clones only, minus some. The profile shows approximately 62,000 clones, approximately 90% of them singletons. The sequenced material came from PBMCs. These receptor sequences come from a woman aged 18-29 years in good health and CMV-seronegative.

Here the CDR3 DNA reads TGTGCCAGCTCCCCAACCCAGGACACTGAAGCTTTCTTT. Protein sequence: CASSPTQDTEAFF. The chain uses TRBV18 and TRBJ1-1, with unresolved D. V shed 6 bases and J shed 3 bases, with 11 bases lying between them. The CDR3 is made up of 13 amino acids. CDR1 KGHSH and CDR2 LQKENI come from the germline V gene.

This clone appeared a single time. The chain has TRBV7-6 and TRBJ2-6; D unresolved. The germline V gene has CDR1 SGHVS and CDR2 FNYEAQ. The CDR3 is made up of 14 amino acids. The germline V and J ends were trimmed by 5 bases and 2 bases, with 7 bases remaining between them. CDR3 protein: CASSPIAGANVLTF. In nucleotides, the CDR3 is TGTGCCAGCAGCCCAATAGCTGGGGCCAACGTCCTGACTTTC.

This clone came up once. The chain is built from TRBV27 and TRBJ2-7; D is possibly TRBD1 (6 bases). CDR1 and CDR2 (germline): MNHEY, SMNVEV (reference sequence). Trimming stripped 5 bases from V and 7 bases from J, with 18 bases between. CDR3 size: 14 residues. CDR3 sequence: CASSPWTENREQYF. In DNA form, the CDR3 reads TGTGCCAGCAGTCCGTGGACAGAGAATCGGGAGCAGTACTTC.

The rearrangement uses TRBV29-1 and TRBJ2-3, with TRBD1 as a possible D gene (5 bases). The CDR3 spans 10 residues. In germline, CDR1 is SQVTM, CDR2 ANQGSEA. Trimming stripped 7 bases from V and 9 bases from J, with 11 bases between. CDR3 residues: CSARWGTQYF. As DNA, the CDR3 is TGCAGCGCCCGGTGGGGCACGCAGTATTTT.

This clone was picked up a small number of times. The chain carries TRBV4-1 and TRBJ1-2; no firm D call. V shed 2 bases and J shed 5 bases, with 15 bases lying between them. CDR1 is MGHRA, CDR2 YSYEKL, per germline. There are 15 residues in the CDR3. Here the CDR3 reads CASSQIGGARYGYTF. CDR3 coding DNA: TGCGCCAGCAGCCAAATCGGCGGCGCACGGTATGGCTACACCTTC.

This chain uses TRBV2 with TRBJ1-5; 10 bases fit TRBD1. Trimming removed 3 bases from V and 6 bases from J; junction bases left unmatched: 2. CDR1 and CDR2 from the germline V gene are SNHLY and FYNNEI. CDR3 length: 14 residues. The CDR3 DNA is TGTGCCAGCAGTGACGGGACAGGGGTTCAGCCCCAGCATTTT. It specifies CASSDGTGVQPQHF.

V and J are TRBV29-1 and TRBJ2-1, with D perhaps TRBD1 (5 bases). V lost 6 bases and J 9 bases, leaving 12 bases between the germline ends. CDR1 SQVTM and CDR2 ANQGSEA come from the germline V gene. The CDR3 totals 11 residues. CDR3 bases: TGCAGCGTCCAGCAGGGTAGTGAGCAGTTCTTC. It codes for CSVQQGSEQFF.

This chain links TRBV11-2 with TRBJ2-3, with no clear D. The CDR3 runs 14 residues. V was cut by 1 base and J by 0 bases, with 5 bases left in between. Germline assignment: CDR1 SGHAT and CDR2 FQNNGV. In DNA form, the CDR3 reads TGTGCCAGCAGCTTAGGCTATAGCACAGATACGCAGTATTTT. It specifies CASSLGYSTDTQYF. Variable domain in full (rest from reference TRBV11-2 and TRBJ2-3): EAGVAQSPRYKIIEKRQSVAFWCNPISGHATLYWYQQILGQGPKLLIQFQNNGVVDDSQLPKDRFSAERLKGVDSTLKIQPAKLEDSAVYLCASSLGYSTDTQYFGPGTRLTVL.

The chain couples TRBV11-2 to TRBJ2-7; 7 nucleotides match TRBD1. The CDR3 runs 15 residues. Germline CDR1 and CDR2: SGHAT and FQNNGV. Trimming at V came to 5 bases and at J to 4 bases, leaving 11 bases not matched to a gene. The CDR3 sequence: CASSQGQASFYEQYF. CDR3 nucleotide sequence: TGTGCCAGCAGCCAAGGACAGGCTAGCTTTTACGAGCAGTACTTC. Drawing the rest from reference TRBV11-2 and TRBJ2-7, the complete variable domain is EAGVAQSPRYKIIEKRQSVAFWCNPISGHATLYWYQQILGQGPKLLIQFQNNGVVDDSQLPKDRFSAERLKGVDSTLKIQPAKLEDSAVYLCASSQGQASFYEQYFGPGTRLTVT.

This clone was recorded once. CDR3 in amino acids: CASSQGTLHPTKAFF. CDR3 nucleotide sequence: TGTGCCAGCAGCCAGGGGACATTACATCCTACCAAAGCTTTCTTT. The V and J genes are TRBV11-2 and TRBJ1-1; the D gene is possibly TRBD1 (6 bases). The germline CDR1 and CDR2 sequences are SGHAT and FQNNGV. The CDR3 has 15 residues. V was clipped by 5 bases and J by 9 bases, with 22 bases between them.

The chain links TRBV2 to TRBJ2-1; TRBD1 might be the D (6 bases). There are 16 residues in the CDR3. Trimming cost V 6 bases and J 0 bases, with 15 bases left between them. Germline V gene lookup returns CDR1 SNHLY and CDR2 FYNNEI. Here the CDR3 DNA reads TGTGCCAGCAGGCGCCTAACAGGGAGCTCCTACAATGAGCAGTTCTTC. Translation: CASRRLTGSSYNEQFF.

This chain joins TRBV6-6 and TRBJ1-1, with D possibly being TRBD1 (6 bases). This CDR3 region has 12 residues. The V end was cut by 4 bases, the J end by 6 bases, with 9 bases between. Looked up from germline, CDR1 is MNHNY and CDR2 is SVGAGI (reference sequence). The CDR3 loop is CASSSDSPEAFF. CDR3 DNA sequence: TGTGCCAGCAGTTCGGACAGCCCTGAAGCTTTCTTT.

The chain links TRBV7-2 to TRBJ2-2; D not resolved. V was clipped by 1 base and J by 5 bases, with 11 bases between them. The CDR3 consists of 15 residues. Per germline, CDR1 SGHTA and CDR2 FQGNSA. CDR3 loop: CASSLENSLTGELFF. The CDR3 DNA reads TGTGCCAGCAGCTTAGAAAACTCTTTGACCGGGGAGCTGTTTTTT.

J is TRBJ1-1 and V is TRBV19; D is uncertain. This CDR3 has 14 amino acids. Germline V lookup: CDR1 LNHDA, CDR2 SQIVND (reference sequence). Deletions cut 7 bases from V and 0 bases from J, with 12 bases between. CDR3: CASTGVDMNTEAFF. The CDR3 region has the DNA TGTGCCAGTACTGGCGTAGACATGAACACTGAAGCTTTCTTT. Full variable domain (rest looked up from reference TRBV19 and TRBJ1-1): DGGITQSPKYLFRKEGQNVTLSCEQNLNHDAMYWYRQDPGQGLRLIYYSQIVNDFQKGDIAEGYSVSREKKESFPLTVTSAQKNPTAFYLCASTGVDMNTEAFFGQGTRLTVV.

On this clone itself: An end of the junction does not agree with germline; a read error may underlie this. The CDR3 coding sequence is TGTGCCAGCAGTGACTCCCCTGGGACAGGGCCTGAGCAGTTCTTC. Translated: CASSDSPGTGPEQFF. J is TRBJ2-1 and V is TRBV6-6; 9 bases fit TRBD1. CDR3 size: 15 residues. Germline-derived CDR1 and CDR2 are MNHNY and SVGAGI (reference sequence).

The CDR3 loop reads CASSLPGDEQYF. The CDR3 region has the DNA TGTGCCAGCAGCTTGCCGGGAGACGAGCAGTACTTC. This chain joins TRBV5-4 and TRBJ2-7, with D tentatively TRBD2 (6 bases). Trimming cost V 1 base and J 5 bases, with 7 bases left between them. Germline V lookup: CDR1 SGHNT, CDR2 YYREEE (reference sequence). The CDR3 totals 12 residues.

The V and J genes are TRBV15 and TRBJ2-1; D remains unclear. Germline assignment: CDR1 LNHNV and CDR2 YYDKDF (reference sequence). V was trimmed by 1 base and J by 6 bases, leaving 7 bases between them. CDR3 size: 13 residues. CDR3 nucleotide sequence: TGTGCCACCAGCAGAGGTGTCGGCAATGAGCAGTTCTTC. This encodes CATSRGVGNEQFF.

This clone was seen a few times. CDR3 residues: CASSGGSGKGNDEQFF. DNA of the CDR3: TGTGCCAGCAGTGGTGGTAGCGGGAAAGGTAACGATGAGCAGTTCTTC. The chain carries TRBV6-4 and TRBJ2-1, with 8 positions matching TRBD2. Germline CDR1 reads MRHNA; CDR2 reads SNTAGT. This CDR3 is built from 16 residues. V lost 4 bases, J lost 8 bases, and 13 bases stayed unmatched.

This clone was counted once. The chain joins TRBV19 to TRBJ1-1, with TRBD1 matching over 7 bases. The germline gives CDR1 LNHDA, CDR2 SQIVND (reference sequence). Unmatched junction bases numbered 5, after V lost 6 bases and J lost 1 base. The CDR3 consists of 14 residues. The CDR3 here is CASRPGQRNTEAFF. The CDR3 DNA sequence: TGTGCCAGTAGACCGGGACAGAGGAACACTGAAGCTTTCTTT.

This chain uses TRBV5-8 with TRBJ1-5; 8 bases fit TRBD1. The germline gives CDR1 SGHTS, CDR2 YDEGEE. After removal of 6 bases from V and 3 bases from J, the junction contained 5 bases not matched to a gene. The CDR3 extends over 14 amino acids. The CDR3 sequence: CASTEQGDNQPQHF. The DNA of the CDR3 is TGTGCCAGCACCGAACAGGGGGACAATCAGCCCCAGCATTTT.

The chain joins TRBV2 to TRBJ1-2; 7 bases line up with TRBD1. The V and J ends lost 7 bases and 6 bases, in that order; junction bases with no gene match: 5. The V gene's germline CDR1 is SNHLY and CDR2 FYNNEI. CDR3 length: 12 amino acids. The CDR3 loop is CASTGRGDGYTF. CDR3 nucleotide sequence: TGTGCCAGCACGGGCAGGGGGGATGGCTACACCTTC. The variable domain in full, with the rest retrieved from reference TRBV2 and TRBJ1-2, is EPEVTQTPSHQVTQMGQEVILRCVPISNHLYFYWYRQILGQKVEFLVSFYNNEISEKSEIFDDQFSVERPDGSNFTLKIRSTKLEDSAMYFCASTGRGDGYTFGSGTRLTVV.

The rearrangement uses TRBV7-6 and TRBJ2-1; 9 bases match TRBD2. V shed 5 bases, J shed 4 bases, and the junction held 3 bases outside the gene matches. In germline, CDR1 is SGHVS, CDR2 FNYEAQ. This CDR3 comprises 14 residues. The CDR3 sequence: CASSPTSGYNEQFF. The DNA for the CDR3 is TGTGCCAGCAGCCCGACTAGCGGTTACAATGAGCAGTTCTTC.

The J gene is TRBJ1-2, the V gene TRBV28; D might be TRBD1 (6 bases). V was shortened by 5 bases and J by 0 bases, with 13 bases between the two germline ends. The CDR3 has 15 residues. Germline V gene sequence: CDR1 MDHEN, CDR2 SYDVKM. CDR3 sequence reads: CASSKLGASNYGYTF. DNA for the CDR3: TGTGCCAGCAGTAAATTGGGGGCCTCTAACTATGGCTACACCTTC.

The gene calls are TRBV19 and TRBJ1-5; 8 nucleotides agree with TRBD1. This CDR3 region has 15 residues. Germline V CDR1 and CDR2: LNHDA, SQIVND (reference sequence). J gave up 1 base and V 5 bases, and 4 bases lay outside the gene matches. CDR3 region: CASSYRDRSNQPQHF. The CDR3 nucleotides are TGTGCCAGTAGTTACCGGGACAGGAGCAATCAGCCCCAGCATTTT.

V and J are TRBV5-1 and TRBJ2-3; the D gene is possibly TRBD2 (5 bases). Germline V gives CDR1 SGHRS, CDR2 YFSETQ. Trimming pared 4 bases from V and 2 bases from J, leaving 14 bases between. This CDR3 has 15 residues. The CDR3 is CASSPGVQITDTQYF. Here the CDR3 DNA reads TGCGCCAGCAGCCCCGGGGTACAGATCACAGATACGCAGTATTTT.

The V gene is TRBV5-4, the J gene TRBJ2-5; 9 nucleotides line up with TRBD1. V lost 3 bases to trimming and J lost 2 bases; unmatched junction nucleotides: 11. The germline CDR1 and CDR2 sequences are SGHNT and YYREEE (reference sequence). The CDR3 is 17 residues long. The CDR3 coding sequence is TGTGCCAGCAGCTCTATCGGGACAGGGTCGAAACAAGAGACCCAGTACTTC. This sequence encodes CASSSIGTGSKQETQYF. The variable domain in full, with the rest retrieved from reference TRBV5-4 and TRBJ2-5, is ETGVTQSPTHLIKTRGQQVTLRCSSQSGHNTVSWYQQALGQGPQFIFQYYREEENGRGNFPPRFSGLQFPNYSSELNVNALELDDSALYLCASSSIGTGSKQETQYFGPGTRLLVL.